The entry below describes one T cell receptor (beta chain). With 5 bases clipped from V and 0 bases from J, the junction kept 7 bases outside the gene matches. Germline V gives CDR1 SGHVS, CDR2 FNYEAQ. The CDR3 is 16 amino acids. Sequencing was performed with immunoSEQ multiplex PCR; in TCRdb, only in-frame clones are kept and a portion is missing. The data contain around 120,000 clones, 90% of them seen just once; the ten biggest clones take up around 3.7%. The sample originates from a study of blood T cell repertoires in COVID-19. Study at large: The United States, Italy and Spain were the sources of the acute and convalescent COVID-19 samples.

This sequence was found in a man in his fifties or sixties with active COVID-19. The specimen was peripheral blood. J is TRBJ1-3 and V is TRBV7-6; TRBD1 agrees at 7 bases. CDR3 in DNA: TGTGCCAGCAGCCCAGGGGACAGCCTCTCTGGAAACACCATATATTTT. Its translation: CASSPGDSLSGNTIYF.